A selection of T cell receptor beta chains follows, all from one sample in a study of cytomegalovirus exposure and HLA in healthy donors. Assay: immunoSEQ multiplex PCR; the TCRdb copy retains only in-frame clones and omits some. Seen here are 180,000 or so clones, 70% to 90% observed once, and the top ten hold approximately 9.4%. Source material: PBMCs. The origin of the receptors is a man aged 18 to 29 in good health and CMV-seropositive. Each CDR3 is given with its conserved first and last residue. A D gene is named only where the DNA matches it firmly. Not all rows give a size; the values are once, few, many and, for expanded clones, a class.

.,14,TRBD1,TRBJ2-7,TRBV6-5,TGTGCCAGCAGTTACAGGGGGCATCTCGTCGAGCAGTACTTC,CASSYRGHLVEQYF
.,15,.,TRBJ1-3,TRBV7-2,TGTGCCAGCAGCTTAGATGGCCTGTCAGGAAACACCATATATTTT,CASSLDGLSGNTIYF
.,14,TRBD2,TRBJ2-7,TRBV13,TGTGCCAGCAGCCAAACTAGCGTCTCCTACGAGCAGTACTTC,CASSQTSVSYEQYF
.,14,TRBD1,TRBJ2-7,TRBV27,TGTGCCAGCAGCGGACAGGGGGGTTCCTACGAGCAGTACTTC,CASSGQGGSYEQYF
.,15,TRBD1,TRBJ2-3,TRBV28,TGTGCCAGCAGTCCTCCGGACAGGCTCACAGATACGCAGTATTTT,CASSPPDRLTDTQYF
.,15,TRBD1,TRBJ2-7,TRBV10-3,TGTGCCATCAGTGAGTCGGGACAGCTAGCCTACGAGCAGTACTTC,CAISESGQLAYEQYF
.,14,.,TRBJ2-3,TRBV27,TGTGCCAGCAGTCGCCTAACAGGCACAGATACGCAGTATTTT,CASSRLTGTDTQYF
.,15,.,TRBJ2-3,TRBV7-2,TGTGCCAGCAGCACACGGGGGGCTAGCACAGATACGCAGTATTTT,CASSTRGASTDTQYF
.,16,TRBD2,TRBJ2-1,TRBV27,TGTGCCAGCAGCGGATTGGGACTAGCGGATCTCGATGAGCAGTTCTTC,CASSGLGLADLDEQFF
once,14,.,TRBJ2-5,TRBV6-1,TGTGCCAGCAGTTTAACAGGGTTCCAAGAGACCCAGTACTTC,CASSLTGFQETQYF
.,14,.,TRBJ1-6,TRBV7-6,TGTGCCAGCAGCTTAACGGAGTATAATTCACCCCTCCACTTT,CASSLTEYNSPLHF
.,13,TRBD1,TRBJ2-1,TRBV18,TGTGCCAGCTCACCCTGGGACAGCAATGAGCAGTTCTTC,CASSPWDSNEQFF
.,13,.,TRBJ2-5,TRBV7-2,TGTGCCAGCAGCTTAGCACTACAAGAGACCCAGTACTTC,CASSLALQETQYF
.,19,TRBD2,TRBJ2-7,TRBV4-1,TGCGCCAGCAGCCGAGAAAGCCCCCGTTATAGCGGGAATGCCTACGAGCAGTACTTC,CASSRESPRYSGNAYEQYF
few,16,.,TRBJ1-1,TRBV2,TGTGCCAGCAGTGAAAGTCCGCTATCAAGGAACACTGAAGCTTTCTTT,CASSESPLSRNTEAFF
.,11,.,TRBJ2-5,TRBV2,TGTGCCAGCAGTGACGTTGAGACCCAGTACTTC,CASSDVETQYF
.,15,TRBD1,TRBJ2-7,TRBV28,TGTGCCAGCAGAACCCCGGGACAGGGGTTCCACGAGCAGTACTTC,CASRTPGQGFHEQYF
.,16,.,TRBJ2-5,TRBV5-6,TGTGCCAGCAGCTTCGGGGCTAGCGCGAACCAAGAGACCCAGTACTTC,CASSFGASANQETQYF
.,13,.,TRBJ1-6,TRBV27,TGTGCCAGCAGTTTGCGCTCTCGGGGGCCCCTCCACTTT,CASSLRSRGPLHF
.,15,.,TRBJ1-6,TRBV5-1,TGCGCCAGCAGCTTGGCGGGGGGAGAAAGGTCACCCCTCCACTTT,CASSLAGGERSPLHF
.,16,TRBD1,TRBJ2-7,TRBV6-6,TGTGCCAGCAATTACAGGACAGGCGATAGCTCCTACGAGCAGTACTTC,CASNYRTGDSSYEQYF